One sample yielded the 15 T cell receptor beta chains listed below, sequenced in a study of CD8+CD57+ T cells in acquired aplastic anemia. CDR3 and TCR beta VDJ profiling relied on a genomic DNA template. One entry per CDR3 protein, called by TCRdb with MiXCR from the reads. Of tens of thousands of distinct CDR3 sequences listed, around 80% were seen once; the top ten hold about 23%. The sample consisted of sorted CD4+, CD8+, or CD8+CD57+ T cells (not recorded which) from PBMCs. These receptors came from a human donor in good health, serving as a control.

The chain uses TRBV15 and TRBJ1-4; D gene unclear. The CDR3 length is 13 residues. V dropped 0 bases and J dropped 16 bases, with 15 bases sitting between them. Germline loops: CDR1 LNHNV, CDR2 YYDKDF (reference sequence). The chain's CDR3 is CATSRDPATPEFF. CDR3 DNA sequence: TGTGCCACCAGCAGAGATCCTGCCACCCCGGAGTTTTTT.

The rearrangement uses TRBV7-3 and TRBJ2-3; TRBD2 is a possible D gene (5 bases). The germline V and J ends were trimmed by 5 bases and 4 bases, with 13 bases remaining between them. Germline V gene lookup returns CDR1 SGHTA and CDR2 FQGTGA. The CDR3 contains 14 residues. The DNA for the CDR3 is TGTGCCAGCAGCGCCGGGGTGGCACCAGATACGCAGTATTTT. This sequence encodes CASSAGVAPDTQYF.

V is TRBV4-2 and J is TRBJ1-2, with no clear D. V was trimmed by 1 base and J by 3 bases, leaving 12 bases between them. This CDR3 has 15 residues. Germline CDR1 LGHNA, CDR2 YNFKEQ. CDR3 DNA: TGTGCCAGCAGCCAAGCTTGGACGGACGACTATGGCTACACCTTC. It is translated as CASSQAWTDDYGYTF.

This clonotype is medium-sized in the sample. This sequence joins TRBV5-1 and TRBJ1-2; 7 bases agree with TRBD1. Germline V gives CDR1 SGHRS, CDR2 YFSETQ. The CDR3 is 19 residues long. Trimming removed 4 bases from V and 5 bases from J; junction bases left unmatched: 23. The CDR3 sequence: CASSPEIIEQGSSGYGYTF. The CDR3 coding sequence is TGCGCCAGCAGCCCCGAGATCATTGAACAGGGGTCCAGCGGGTATGGCTACACCTTC.

The V call is TRBV7-9, the J call TRBJ2-7, with 7 bases that match TRBD1. This CDR3 comprises 13 residues. Germline CDR1 reads SEHNR; CDR2 reads FQNEAQ (reference sequence). Trimming at V came to 4 bases and at J to 7 bases, leaving 7 bases not matched to a gene. CDR3 in DNA: TGTGCCAGCAGCTCCACAGGGGCTGTGGAGCAGTACTTC. This encodes CASSSTGAVEQYF.

The sample holds one count of this clonotype. V and J are TRBV2 and TRBJ2-1; D is undetermined. Trimming removed 8 bases from V and 10 bases from J, with 9 bases in between. Germline V gene sequence: CDR1 SNHLY, CDR2 FYNNEI. This CDR3 is built from 10 residues. DNA for the CDR3: TGTGCCAGCGGCGGAAGGGAGCAGTTCTTC. The encoded protein is CASGGREQFF.

The chain couples TRBV19 to TRBJ2-7; the D gene is possibly TRBD1 (5 bases). The CDR3 totals 12 residues. Germline V gives CDR1 LNHDA, CDR2 SQIVND (reference sequence). Deletions cut 3 bases from V and 6 bases from J, with 9 bases between. CDR3 residues: CASSIVGAEQYF. The CDR3 bases are TGTGCCAGTAGTATCGTAGGGGCCGAGCAGTACTTC.

The chain couples TRBV7-9 to TRBJ2-3; the D is unclear. The CDR3 consists of 14 residues. The germline V gene encodes CDR1 SEHNR and CDR2 FQNEAQ (reference sequence). Trimming shortened V by 2 bases and J by 3 bases, and 9 bases separated the two germline ends. CDR3: CASSLMGSTDTQYF. CDR3 DNA sequence: TGTGCCAGCAGCTTAATGGGGTCAACAGATACGCAGTATTTT.

For this clonotype: One end of the junction fails to match germline, which may point to a read error. The chain joins TRBV2 to TRBJ2-7, with D unresolved. The length of the CDR3 is 11 residues. Germline assignment: CDR1 SNHLY and CDR2 FYNNEI. DNA for the CDR3: TGTGCCACCAGTGATTTGGGCGAGCAGTACTTC. Protein product: CATSDLGEQYF.

By share, this clonotype ranks as medium-sized. Relative to the germline gene, one junction end is altered; a read error may explain this. This sequence joins TRBV2 and TRBJ1-2; weak D call: TRBD1 (5 bases). This CDR3 is built from 18 residues. Germline V gene data show CDR1 as SNHLY and CDR2 as FYNNEI. This CDR3 reads CASSEGSGLESFNYGYTF. The CDR3 DNA sequence: TGTGCCAGCAGCGAAGGGTCGGGACTGGAGTCTTTCAACTATGGCTACACCTTC.

This clonotype was counted between two and nine times. The gene calls are TRBV10-2 and TRBJ1-1; no definite D call. The CDR3 loop spans 13 amino acids. V was shortened by 0 bases and J by 3 bases, with 5 bases between the two germline ends. Germline loops: CDR1 WSHSY, CDR2 SAAADI. In nucleotides, the CDR3 is TGCGCCAGCAGTGAGTCGAGATACACTGAAGCTTTCTTT. Amino acids: CASSESRYTEAFF.

The chain employs TRBV29-1 and TRBJ2-7; the match to TRBD2 covers 9 bases. Germline assignment: CDR1 SQVTM and CDR2 ANQGSEA. Trimming took 3 bases from V and 2 from J; bases not matched to a gene: 8. This CDR3 is built from 15 residues. The CDR3 sequence is CSVEGVAGGTYEQYF. DNA of the CDR3: TGCAGCGTTGAGGGAGTGGCGGGAGGGACCTACGAGCAGTACTTC.

V is TRBV6-2 or TRBV6-3 and J is TRBJ1-2; maybe TRBD1 (5 bases). The CDR3 runs 14 residues. CDR1 MNHEY and CDR2 SVGEGT come from the germline V gene. V was pared by 6 bases and J by 2 bases, with 13 bases between. CDR3 DNA: TGTGCCAGCAGCTTGGGACGGTCGAACTATGGCTACACCTTC. Translating it yields CASSLGRSNYGYTF.

The chain is built from TRBV10-3 and TRBJ2-7; D may be TRBD1 (6 bases). The CDR3 spans 12 residues. Trimming removed 5 bases at V and 1 base at J, with 6 bases between. The V gene's germline CDR1 is ENHRY and CDR2 SYGVKD. DNA for the CDR3: TGTGCCATCAGTCAGGGGTCCTACGAGCAGTACTTC. This gives the protein CAISQGSYEQYF.

This chain uses TRBV11-2 with TRBJ1-1, with 8 bases that match TRBD1. This CDR3 is 18 amino acids long. Germline loops: CDR1 SGHAT, CDR2 FQNNGV. Germline trimming cut 4 bases from V and 4 bases from J; bases unmatched to any gene: 17. CDR3 DNA: TGTGCCAGCAGCTCCCTTAAAACCAACAGGGGGTTCGGCACTGAAGCTTTCTTT. This encodes CASSSLKTNRGFGTEAFF.